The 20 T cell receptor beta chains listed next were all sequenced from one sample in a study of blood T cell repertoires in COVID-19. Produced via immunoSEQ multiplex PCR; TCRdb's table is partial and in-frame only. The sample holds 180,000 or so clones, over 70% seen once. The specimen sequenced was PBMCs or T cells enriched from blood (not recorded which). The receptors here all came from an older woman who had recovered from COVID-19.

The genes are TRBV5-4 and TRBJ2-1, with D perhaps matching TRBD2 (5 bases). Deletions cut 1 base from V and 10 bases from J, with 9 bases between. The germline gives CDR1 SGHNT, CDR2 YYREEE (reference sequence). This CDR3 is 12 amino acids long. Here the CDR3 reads CASSLSGIEQFF. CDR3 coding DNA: TGTGCCAGCAGCTTGTCCGGGATCGAGCAGTTCTTC.

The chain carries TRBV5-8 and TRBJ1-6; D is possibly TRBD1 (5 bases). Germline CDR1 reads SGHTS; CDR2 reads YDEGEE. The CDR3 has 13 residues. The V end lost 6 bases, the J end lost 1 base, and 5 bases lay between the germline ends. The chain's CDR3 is CASKGSYNSPLHF. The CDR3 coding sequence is TGTGCCAGCAAGGGGTCCTATAATTCACCCCTCCACTTT.

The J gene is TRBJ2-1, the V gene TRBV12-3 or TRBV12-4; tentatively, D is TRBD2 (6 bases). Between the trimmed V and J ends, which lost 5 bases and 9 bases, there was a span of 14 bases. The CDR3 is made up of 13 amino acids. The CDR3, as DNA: TGTGCCAGCAGTACCTGGAGGGCATCTGAGCAGTTCTTC. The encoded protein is CASSTWRASEQFF.

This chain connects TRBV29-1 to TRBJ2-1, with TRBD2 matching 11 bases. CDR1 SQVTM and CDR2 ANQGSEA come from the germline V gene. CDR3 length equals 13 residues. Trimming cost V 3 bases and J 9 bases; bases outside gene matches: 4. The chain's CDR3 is CSVEPLAGAEQFF. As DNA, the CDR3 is TGCAGCGTTGAGCCACTAGCGGGAGCTGAGCAGTTCTTC.

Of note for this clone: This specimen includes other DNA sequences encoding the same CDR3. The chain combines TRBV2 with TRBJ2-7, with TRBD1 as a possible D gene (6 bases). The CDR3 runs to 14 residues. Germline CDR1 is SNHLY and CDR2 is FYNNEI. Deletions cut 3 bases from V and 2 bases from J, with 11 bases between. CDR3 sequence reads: CASSDQGSTYEQYF. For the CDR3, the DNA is TGTGCCAGCAGTGATCAGGGGTCGACCTACGAGCAGTACTTC.

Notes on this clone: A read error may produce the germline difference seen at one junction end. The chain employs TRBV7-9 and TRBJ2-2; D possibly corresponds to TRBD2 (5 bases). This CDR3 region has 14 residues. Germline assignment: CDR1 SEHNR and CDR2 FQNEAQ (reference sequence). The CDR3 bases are TGTGCCAGCAGCTTAACGGTGTCCACCGGGGAGCTGCTTTTT. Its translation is CASSLTVSTGELLF.

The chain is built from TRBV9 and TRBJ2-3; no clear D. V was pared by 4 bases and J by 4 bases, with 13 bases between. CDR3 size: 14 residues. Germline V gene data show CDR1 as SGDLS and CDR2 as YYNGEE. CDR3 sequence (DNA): TGTGCCAGCAGCCCAAGCGATAGACCAGATACGCAGTATTTT. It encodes CASSPSDRPDTQYF.

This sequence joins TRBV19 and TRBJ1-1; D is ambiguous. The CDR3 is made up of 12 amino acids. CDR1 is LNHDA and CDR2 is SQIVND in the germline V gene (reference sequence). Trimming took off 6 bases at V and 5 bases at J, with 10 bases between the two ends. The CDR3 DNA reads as TGTGCCAGTAGAGACGGGGTAACTGAAGCTTTCTTT. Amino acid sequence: CASRDGVTEAFF.

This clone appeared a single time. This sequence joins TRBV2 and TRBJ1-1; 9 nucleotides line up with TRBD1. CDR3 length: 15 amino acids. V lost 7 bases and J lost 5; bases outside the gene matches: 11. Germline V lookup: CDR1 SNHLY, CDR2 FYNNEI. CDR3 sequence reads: CASKGGQGGRTEAFF. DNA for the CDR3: TGTGCCAGCAAGGGGGGACAGGGTGGTCGGACTGAAGCTTTCTTT. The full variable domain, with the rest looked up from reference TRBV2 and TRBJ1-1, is EPEVTQTPSHQVTQMGQEVILRCVPISNHLYFYWYRQILGQKVEFLVSFYNNEISEKSEIFDDQFSVERPDGSNFTLKIRSTKLEDSAMYFCASKGGQGGRTEAFFGQGTRLTVV.

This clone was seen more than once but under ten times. CDR3 amino acids: CASREGMNYGYTF. The CDR3 DNA is TGCGCCAGCAGGGAGGGTATGAATTATGGCTACACCTTC. The chain is built from TRBV5-1 and TRBJ1-2, with D uncertain. V lost 5 bases to trimming and J lost 5 bases, with 13 bases between them. The CDR3 sequence is 13 residues long. CDR1 is SGHRS and CDR2 is YFSETQ in the germline V gene.

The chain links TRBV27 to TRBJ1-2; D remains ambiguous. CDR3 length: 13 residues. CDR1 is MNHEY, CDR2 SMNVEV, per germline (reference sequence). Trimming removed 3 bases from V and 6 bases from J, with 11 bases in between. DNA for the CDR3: TGTGCCAGCAGTTTCCGGGAGAGGCATGGCTACACCTTC. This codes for CASSFRERHGYTF.

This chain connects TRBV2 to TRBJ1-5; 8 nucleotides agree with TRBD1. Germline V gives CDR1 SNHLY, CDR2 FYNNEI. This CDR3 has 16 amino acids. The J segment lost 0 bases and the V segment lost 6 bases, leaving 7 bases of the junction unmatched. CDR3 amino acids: CASRNDRGNSNQPQHF. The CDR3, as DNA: TGTGCCAGCAGAAATGACAGGGGAAATAGCAATCAGCCCCAGCATTTT.

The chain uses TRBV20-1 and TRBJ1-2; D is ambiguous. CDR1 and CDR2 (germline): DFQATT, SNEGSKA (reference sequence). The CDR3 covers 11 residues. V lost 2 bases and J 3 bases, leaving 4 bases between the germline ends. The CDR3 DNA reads TGCAGTGCTAGAAGCGACTATGGCTACACCTTC. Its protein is CSARSDYGYTF.

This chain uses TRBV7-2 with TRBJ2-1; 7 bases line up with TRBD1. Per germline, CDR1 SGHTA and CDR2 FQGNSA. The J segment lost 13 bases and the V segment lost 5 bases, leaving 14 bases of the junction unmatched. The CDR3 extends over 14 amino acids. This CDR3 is CASSTRQGRYLQFF. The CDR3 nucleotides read TGTGCCAGCAGCACACGACAGGGCCGTTATCTCCAGTTCTTC. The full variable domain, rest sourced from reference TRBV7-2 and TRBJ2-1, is GAGVSQSPSNKVTEKGKDVELRCDPISGHTALYWYRQSLGQGLEFLIYFQGNSAPDKSGLPSDRFSAERTGGSVSTLTIQRTQQEDSAVYLCASSTRQGRYLQFFGPGTRLTVL.

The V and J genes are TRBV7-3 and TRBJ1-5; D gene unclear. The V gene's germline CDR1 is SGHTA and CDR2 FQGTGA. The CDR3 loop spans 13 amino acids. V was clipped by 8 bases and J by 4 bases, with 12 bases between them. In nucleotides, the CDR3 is TGTGCCAGCGCGACACAGCCGAATCAGCCCCAGCATTTT. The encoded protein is CASATQPNQPQHF.

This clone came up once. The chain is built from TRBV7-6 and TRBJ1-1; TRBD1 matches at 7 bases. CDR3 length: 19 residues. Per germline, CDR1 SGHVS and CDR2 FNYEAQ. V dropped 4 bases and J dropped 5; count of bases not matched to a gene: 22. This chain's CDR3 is CASSSGPPQGRGKETEAFF. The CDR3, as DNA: TGTGCCAGCAGCTCGGGGCCTCCACAGGGGCGAGGGAAAGAAACTGAAGCTTTCTTT.

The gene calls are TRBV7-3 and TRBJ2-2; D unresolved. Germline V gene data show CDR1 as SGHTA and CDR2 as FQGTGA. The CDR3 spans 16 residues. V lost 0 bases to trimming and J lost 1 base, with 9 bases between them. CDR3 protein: CASSLTSLVNTGELFF. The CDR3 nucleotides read TGTGCCAGCAGCTTAACGAGCCTGGTGAACACCGGGGAGCTGTTTTTT.

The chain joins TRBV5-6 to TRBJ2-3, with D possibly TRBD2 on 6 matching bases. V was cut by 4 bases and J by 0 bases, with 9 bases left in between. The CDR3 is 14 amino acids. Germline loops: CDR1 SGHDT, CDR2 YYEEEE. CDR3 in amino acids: CASSLGLSTDTQYF. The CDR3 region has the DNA TGTGCCAGCAGCCTCGGACTAAGCACAGATACGCAGTATTTT.

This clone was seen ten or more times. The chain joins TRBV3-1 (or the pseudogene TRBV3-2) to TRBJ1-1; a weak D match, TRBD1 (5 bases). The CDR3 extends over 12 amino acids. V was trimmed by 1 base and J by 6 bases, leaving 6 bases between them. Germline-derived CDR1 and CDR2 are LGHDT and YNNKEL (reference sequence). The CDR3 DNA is TGTGCCAGCAGCCAAGGGGGGGCTGAAGCTTTCTTT. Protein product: CASSQGGAEAFF.

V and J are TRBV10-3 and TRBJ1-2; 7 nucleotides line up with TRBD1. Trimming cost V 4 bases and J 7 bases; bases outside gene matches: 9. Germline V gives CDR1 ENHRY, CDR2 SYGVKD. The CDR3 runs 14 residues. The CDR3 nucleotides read TGTGCCATCAGTGGACAGGGCTTCGATCGTGGCTACACCTTC. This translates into CAISGQGFDRGYTF.